This TCR delta chain was profiled in a study of γδ T cells in repeated Plasmodium falciparum infection (dated by TCRdb to 2020 to 2022). Notes on the research overall: The natural-infection arm enrolled Malian children exposed to intense seasonal malaria transmission and compared the Malian children with Australian children matched for age and gender. Samples from controlled-infection subjects were taken at baseline, right before selected infections, and 21 days after each infection. Four controlled human malaria infections were administered to about five malaria-naive U.S. adults over about 630 days by bites from P. falciparum NF54-infected Anopheles stephensi mosquitoes. Using both natural infection in Mali and controlled human malaria infection, the study looked at the way repeated Plasmodium falciparum infection shapes the human gammadelta T cell repertoire. Malian gammadelta TCR repertoires were analysed cross-sectionally in periods with no transmission and longitudinally across episodes of acute febrile malaria. Overall results and qualifications from the work: Because the controlled-infection cohort was small, analysis of inter-individual variability in gammadelta T cell responses was limited. A highly stable polyclonal repertoire over time and infection, with many inter-individual overlapping TCRgamma sequences, was shown by Vgamma9/Vdelta2+ TCR repertoires. Vdelta2-negative gammadelta TCR repertoires from Malian children appeared more clonally expanded, less diverse and less shared than those of Australian children. Repeated controlled infections appeared to drive waves of new clonotype selection in Vdelta2-negative, largely Vdelta1+, gammadelta TCR repertoires. The Malian cohort was drawn from a small rural village made up mostly of one ethnic group, which limits generalizability.

The library was made by multiplex PCR. Instrument on record: Illumina MiSeq. From each sorted gammadelta T cell sample, both TCR gamma (TRG) and TCR delta (TRD) chains were sequenced. Concerning the study's data processing: Clonotype tree plots, accumulated frequency of the top 20 clonotypes, diversity index (DI) and D75 metrics were included in the repertoire analyses. The public reads were reprocessed by TCRdb using CATT, and rows of matching DNA were later combined. The V and J calls come from TCRdb's annotation, not from the publication. The sample has tens of thousands of delta-chain clones on record, approximately 0.92% of them singletons. 9.5% to 10% of the sample rests with the top ten. Vgamma9/Vdelta2+ and Vdelta2-negative gammadelta T cell populations were flow-sorted from peripheral blood mononuclear cells for bulk TCR repertoire analysis. Its CDR3 holds 19 amino acids, cysteine through phenylalanine. The sequence is cut down to CDR3 DNA, 57 bases in frame from base 1. Compared with germline, V lacks 4 bases and J lacks 3 bases; bases without a gene match: 18. Taken from the germline V gene, the CDR1 and CDR2 loops are GEAIGNYY and EKD.

This clone showed up just a few times. Its antigen is currently not known. TCRdb shows a much larger clone's protein in place of this DNA's translation, and the two differ at residue 7, likely through a read error; the protein shown is translated from the DNA. The sequence is built from TRDV2 and TRDJ2; TRDD3 aligns with 8 central bases. Since TCRdb gives no J gene, matching the DNA to germline was used here to assign it. Sequences were obtained from gamma-delta T cells from blood. The TCR comes from a pool of human donors (malaria-infected and uninfected, not separated). DNA sequence: TGTGCCTGTGATCCATCACCGAATGTTACTGGGGGTCTGACAGCACAACTCTTCTTT. Its product reads: CACDPSPNVTGGLTAQLFF.